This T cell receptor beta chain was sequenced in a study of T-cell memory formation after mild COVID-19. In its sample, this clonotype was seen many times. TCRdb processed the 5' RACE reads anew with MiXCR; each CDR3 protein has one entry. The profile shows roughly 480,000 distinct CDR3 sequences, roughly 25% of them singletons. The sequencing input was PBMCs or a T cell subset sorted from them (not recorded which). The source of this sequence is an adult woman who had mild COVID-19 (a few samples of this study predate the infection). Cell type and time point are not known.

The CDR3 spells CSVKLGTVADTQYF. The CDR3 DNA reads TGCAGCGTAAAACTGGGGACAGTGGCAGATACGCAGTATTTT. The chain joins TRBV29-1 to TRBJ2-3, with 7 bases identical to TRBD1. V lost 6 bases to trimming and J lost 4 bases; unmatched junction nucleotides: 10. The V gene's germline CDR1 is SQVTM and CDR2 ANQGSEA. The CDR3 sequence is 14 residues long.